This paragraph reports one T cell receptor (beta chain). Profiled with immunoSEQ multiplex PCR; TCRdb holds only in-frame clones, not every one. The sample comprises under 250,000 clones, 83% of which are singletons, and 7% to 10% rests with the top ten. This sample is drawn from a study of blood T cell repertoires in COVID-19. At the level of the study: PBMCs, B-cell-depleted T cells, or T cells were the source of the cDNA or gDNA that made up the material.

The CDR3 sequence is 14 residues long. Germline V CDR1 and CDR2: SNHLY, FYNNEI. The junction had 5 bases not matched to a gene; V was cut back by 8 bases and J by 4 bases. V usage is TRBV2 and J usage is TRBJ2-3; 11 bases are a match to TRBD1. The sequenced material came from peripheral blood. This TCR came from a woman aged 45-65 years with acute or convalescent COVID-19. For the CDR3, the DNA is TGTGCCAGCTACGGGACAGGGGGTGCAGATACGCAGTATTTT. Its translation: CASYGTGGADTQYF.